These 30 T cell receptor beta chains were all obtained from the same sample, sequenced in a study of regulatory T cells in long-lasting Graves disease. Time point in this sample: newly diagnosed GD, antithyroid drugs for less than 3 months. Isolated PBMC RNA provided the starting material for the TCR library. The authors built TCR beta libraries using iRepertoire HTBI primers and Arm-PCR of CDR3 regions. MiXCR was run by TCRdb on the multiplex PCR reads, yielding one entry per CDR3 protein. This sample has some 560,000 distinct CDR3 sequences; more than 15% occur once, and the top ten carry approximately 25%. These same data were also listed under a study on T cells in Graves' hyperthyroidism and ophthalmopathy.

Sequences were derived from peripheral blood mononuclear cells (PBMCs), sampled at new diagnosis, from a patient treated with antithyroid drugs. The receptors shown here come from a woman aged 40 to 65 with Graves disease.

There are many counts of this clonotype. The genes are TRBV7-8 and TRBJ1-2; D not certain. This CDR3 comprises 15 residues. From germline, CDR1 is SGHVS and CDR2 FQNEAQ. Trimming shortened V by 2 bases and J by 1 base, and 11 bases separated the two germline ends. CDR3 bases: TGTGCCAGCAGCTTAACGACCTCAAGTAACTATGGCTACACCTTC. This codes for CASSLTTSSNYGYTF.

The chain links TRBV6-1 to TRBJ1-5; a possible D gene is TRBD1 (6 bases). V shed 8 bases and J shed 4 bases, with 15 bases lying between them. Germline V CDR1 and CDR2: MNHNS, SASEGT. The CDR3 loop spans 14 amino acids. The CDR3: CASSRGGINQPQHF. The CDR3 DNA reads as TGTGCCAGCTCTAGGGGGGGGATTAATCAGCCCCAGCATTTT.

This clonotype was picked up a small number of times. V gene TRBV6-5 combines with J gene TRBJ2-2, with D possibly being TRBD1 (5 bases). Trimming shortened V by 3 bases and J by 3 bases, and 8 bases separated the two germline ends. The length of the CDR3 is 14 residues. Germline V gene sequence: CDR1 MNHEY, CDR2 SVGAGI. CDR3 protein: CASSYQGDTGELFF. In nucleotides, the CDR3 is TGTGCCAGCAGTTATCAGGGTGACACCGGGGAGCTGTTTTTT.

The V gene is TRBV6-1, the J gene TRBJ2-7; D may match TRBD1 or TRBD2 (5 bases each). Germline V gene data show CDR1 as MNHNS and CDR2 as SASEGT. The CDR3 totals 15 residues. The V and J ends lost 4 bases and 3 bases respectively, with 16 bases between them. The CDR3, as DNA: TGTGCCAGCAGTGCAGGAGGCGGACACAACTACGAGCAGTACTTC. Translated, it gives CASSAGGGHNYEQYF.

This clonotype turned up a few times. CDR3 nucleotide sequence: TGTGCCACCAGTGGAATCGGGGGCTACACCTTC. Translating it yields CATSGIGGYTF. The chain uses TRBV24-1 and TRBJ1-2; D unclear. The CDR3 runs 11 residues. V dropped 5 bases and J dropped 8 bases, with 8 bases sitting between them. Germline CDR1 is KGHDR and CDR2 is SFDVKD.

In regard to this clonotype: One base away lies a much larger clone, so this may be a sequencing read error. The conserved closing phenylalanine or tryptophan is absent in this CDR3, likely reflecting a read error. The chain links TRBV12-3 or TRBV12-4 to TRBJ2-1, with D unresolved. V was shortened by 1 base and J by 4 bases, with 5 bases between the two germline ends. The CDR3 is 13 amino acids. The DNA of the CDR3 is TGTGCCAGCAGTTTAGACACTTACAATGAGCAGTTCCTC. It is translated as CASSLDTYNEQFL.

This clonotype was counted a few times. The gene calls are TRBV5-4 and TRBJ1-4; 12 bases map to TRBD1. With V trimmed by 5 bases and J by 3 bases, 5 bases remained unmatched. Germline values: CDR1 SGHNT, CDR2 YYREEE (reference sequence). There are 16 residues in the CDR3. CDR3 loop: CASRSGQGAANEKLFF. The CDR3 nucleotides read TGTGCCAGCAGATCGGGACAGGGGGCAGCTAATGAAAAACTGTTTTTT.

With regard to this clonotype: This may be a read error: a much more frequent sequence differs by one nucleotide. The V gene is TRBV2, the J gene TRBJ1-1, with D hard to call. The germline CDR1 and CDR2 sequences are SNHLY and FYNNEI. The CDR3 has 11 residues. Written as DNA, the CDR3 is TGTGCCAGCATGATGATCACTGAAGCTCTCTTT. It codes for CASMMITEALF.

Details on this clonotype: Given the absence of the conserved phenylalanine or tryptophan at the CDR3 end, a read error is likely. The chain has TRBV18 and TRBJ1-1; D is perhaps TRBD1 (5 bases). V was trimmed by 5 bases and J by 5 bases, leaving 12 bases between them. Germline V gene sequence: CDR1 KGHSH, CDR2 LQKENI. This CDR3 has 13 residues. CDR3 coding DNA: TGTGCCAGCTCAACAGGTGGGGGAACTGAAGCTTTCTCT. This gives the protein CASSTGGGTEAFS.

This clonotype was seen at least ten times. The chain joins TRBV7-2 to TRBJ1-1; tentatively, D is TRBD1 (5 bases). Deletions cut 4 bases from V and 1 base from J, with 10 bases between. The CDR3 spans 14 residues. CDR1 is SGHTA and CDR2 is FQGNSA in the germline V gene. The CDR3 DNA is TGTGCCAGCAGCTCATTCCAGGGGAACACTGAAGCTTTCTTT. Amino acids: CASSSFQGNTEAFF.

This clonotype was seen many times. As DNA, the CDR3 is TGTGCCAGCAGTCCTCTTGTGGGGGGTGCGTATGAGCAGTTCTTC. This sequence encodes CASSPLVGGAYEQFF. The rearrangement uses TRBV12-3 or TRBV12-4 and TRBJ2-1; perhaps TRBD2 as D (6 bases). Trimming removed 5 bases from V and 8 bases from J, with 19 bases in between. The CDR3 covers 15 residues.

This sequence joins TRBV10-3 and TRBJ2-1, with D maybe TRBD2 (6 bases). Germline V gene data show CDR1 as ENHRY and CDR2 as SYGVKD. V lost 9 bases, J lost 0 bases, and 12 bases lay in between. The CDR3 is 14 residues long. DNA of the CDR3: TGTGCCATGGGTGGTAGCGGCTCCTACAATGAGCAGTTCTTC. This codes for CAMGGSGSYNEQFF.

This clonotype was seen many times. The rearrangement uses TRBV28 and TRBJ1-3; D is unresolved. The CDR3 contains 13 residues. V shed 6 bases and J shed 2 bases, with 8 bases lying between them. Germline V gives CDR1 MDHEN, CDR2 SYDVKM. In nucleotides, the CDR3 is TGTGCCAGCAGGCTTCGGGCTGGAAACACCATATATTTT. Encoded protein: CASRLRAGNTIYF.

V and J are TRBV24-1 and TRBJ2-3; no firm D call. Trimming cost V 7 bases and J 6 bases, with 7 bases left between them. The CDR3 loop spans 11 amino acids. CDR1 KGHDR and CDR2 SFDVKD come from the germline V gene. The CDR3 is CATRSMDTQYF. As DNA, the CDR3 is TGTGCCACCAGATCCATGGATACGCAGTATTTT.

The V and J genes are TRBV30 and TRBJ2-5; 9 bases agree with TRBD2. Trimming removed 0 bases from V and 6 bases from J; junction bases left unmatched: 8. The germline V gene encodes CDR1 GTSNPN and CDR2 SVGIG (reference sequence). CDR3 length: 15 amino acids. The CDR3 region is CAWSVGGLAGQTQYF. In DNA, the CDR3 is TGTGCCTGGAGTGTTGGGGGACTAGCAGGCCAGACCCAGTACTTC.

The J gene is TRBJ2-4, the V gene TRBV19; no clear D. V was cut by 3 bases and J by 8 bases, with 8 bases left in between. The germline gives CDR1 LNHDA, CDR2 SQIVND (reference sequence). The CDR3 length is 12 residues. CDR3 in amino acids: CASSISLDIQYF. CDR3 DNA: TGTGCCAGTAGTATCTCTTTGGACATTCAGTACTTC.

This clonotype was seen many times. The V and J genes are TRBV5-1 and TRBJ2-3; D gene uncertain. The CDR3 totals 15 residues. V was trimmed by 0 bases and J by 1 base, leaving 9 bases between them. Germline CDR1 reads SGHRS; CDR2 reads YFSETQ. CDR3 in DNA: TGCGCCAGCAGCTTGGAAGACGGACGCACAGATACGCAGTATTTT. This codes for CASSLEDGRTDTQYF.

The chain joins TRBV19 to TRBJ2-1; 12 nucleotides align to TRBD2. Germline V gene lookup returns CDR1 LNHDA and CDR2 SQIVND (reference sequence). The CDR3 contains 17 residues. With V trimmed by 4 bases and J by 4 bases, 8 bases remained unmatched. The CDR3 sequence is CASSRSTSGGKYNEQFF. The CDR3 DNA reads as TGTGCCAGTAGTAGGTCTACTAGCGGGGGGAAGTACAATGAGCAGTTCTTC.

The J gene is TRBJ2-3, the V gene TRBV7-3; D may be TRBD2 (5 bases). The germline V gene encodes CDR1 SGHTA and CDR2 FQGTGA. The CDR3 is 16 residues long. Trimming shortened V by 5 bases and J by 1 base, and 16 bases separated the two germline ends. This chain's CDR3 is CASSLLGGAGTDTQYF. CDR3 bases: TGTGCCAGCAGCCTCCTCGGAGGAGCGGGCACAGATACGCAGTATTTT. The variable domain in full, completed from reference TRBV7-3 and TRBJ2-3, reads GAGVSQTPSNKVTEKGKYVELRCDPISGHTALYWYRQSLGQGPEFLIYFQGTGAADDSGLPNDRFFAVRPEGSVSTLKIQRTERGDSAVYLCASSLLGGAGTDTQYFGPGTRLTVL.

The chain links TRBV19 to TRBJ1-4; tentative D call: TRBD1 (5 bases). Trimming took 5 bases from V and 3 from J, leaving 19 bases between them. Germline loops: CDR1 LNHDA, CDR2 SQIVND (reference sequence). There are 17 residues in the CDR3. CDR3 protein: CASSFPLGRRANEKLFF. As DNA, the CDR3 is TGTGCCAGTAGTTTCCCCCTGGGGCGCAGGGCTAATGAAAAACTGTTTTTT. Drawing the rest from reference TRBV19 and TRBJ1-4, the complete variable domain is DGGITQSPKYLFRKEGQNVTLSCEQNLNHDAMYWYRQDPGQGLRLIYYSQIVNDFQKGDIAEGYSVSREKKESFPLTVTSAQKNPTAFYLCASSFPLGRRANEKLFFGSGTQLSVL.

Concerning this clonotype: A read error may be the cause here, since a much bigger clone is one base away. This chain joins TRBV5-1 and TRBJ1-2; 8 bases map to TRBD1. Germline CDR1 SGHRS, CDR2 YFSETQ. This CDR3 comprises 12 residues. The CDR3 DNA sequence: TGCGCCAACAGCGGACAGGGTCAAGGCTACACCTTC. Amino acid sequence: CANSGQGQGYTF.

The V and J genes are TRBV3-1 and TRBJ2-6, with no clear D. The CDR3 contains 15 residues. Looked up from germline, CDR1 is LGHDT and CDR2 is YNNKEL (reference sequence). Trimming removed 2 bases from V and 0 bases from J, with 5 bases in between. CDR3 region: CASSQRISGANVLTF. The CDR3 nucleotides read TGTGCCAGCAGCCAACGGATCTCTGGGGCCAACGTCCTGACTTTC.

This clonotype appeared a few times. The chain couples TRBV7-9 to TRBJ2-7; no definite D call. Between the trimmed V and J ends, which lost 5 bases and 4 bases, there was a span of 18 bases. CDR3 size: 15 residues. Germline V gene data show CDR1 as SEHNR and CDR2 as FQNEAQ (reference sequence). This chain's CDR3 is CASSRTRTLTYEQYF. Here the CDR3 DNA reads TGTGCCAGCAGCCGAACCCGGACGCTCACATACGAGCAGTACTTC.

The table lists this clonotype with many counts. V is TRBV5-1 and J is TRBJ1-2; D not resolved. V shed 1 base and J shed 4 bases, with 8 bases lying between them. The CDR3 is 13 amino acids. Germline CDR1 and CDR2: SGHRS and YFSETQ. The CDR3 spells CASSLTRAYGYTF. The CDR3 nucleotides are TGCGCCAGCAGCTTGACCAGAGCCTATGGCTACACCTTC.

This clonotype was counted only a few times. The chain has TRBV2 and TRBJ1-5, with 10 nucleotides matching TRBD1. With 6 bases clipped from V and 7 bases from J, the junction kept 9 bases outside the gene matches. This CDR3 is built from 15 residues. The V gene's germline CDR1 is SNHLY and CDR2 FYNNEI. The CDR3 DNA is TGTGCCAGCAGGGCCGGGACAGGGGCGTTACAGCCCCAGCATTTT. Amino acid sequence: CASRAGTGALQPQHF.

This clonotype was detected only a few times. V gene TRBV6-2 or TRBV6-3 combines with J gene TRBJ1-4, with D possibly matching TRBD1 (5 bases). Trimming stripped 6 bases from V and 8 bases from J, with 10 bases between. Germline values: CDR1 MNHEY, CDR2 SVGEGT. The length of the CDR3 is 12 residues. The CDR3 region has the DNA TGTGCCAGCAGGAGGGAGGGGGAAAAACTGTTTTTT. The encoded protein is CASRREGEKLFF.

The V gene is TRBV19, the J gene TRBJ2-2, with D unclear. CDR1 is LNHDA, CDR2 SQIVND, per germline (reference sequence). This CDR3 has 13 residues. Deletions cut 7 bases from V and 3 bases from J, with 9 bases between. CDR3 sequence (DNA): TGTGCCAGTAACCGAGGTGACACCGGGGAGCTGTTTTTT. Translated, it gives CASNRGDTGELFF. The full variable domain, in which reference TRBV19 and TRBJ2-2 provide the parts outside the CDR3, is DGGITQSPKYLFRKEGQNVTLSCEQNLNHDAMYWYRQDPGQGLRLIYYSQIVNDFQKGDIAEGYSVSREKKESFPLTVTSAQKNPTAFYLCASNRGDTGELFFGEGSRLTVL.

There are many counts of this clonotype. V is TRBV6-1 and J is TRBJ1-5; D uncertain. V lost 8 bases and J 5 bases, leaving 10 bases between the germline ends. Germline V CDR1 and CDR2: MNHNS, SASEGT. The CDR3 has 12 amino acids. The CDR3 DNA reads as TGTGCCAGCGGGGAGATGGATCAGCCCCAGCATTTT. As protein: CASGEMDQPQHF.

The chain joins TRBV4-1 to TRBJ1-5, with D maybe TRBD1 (5 bases). The CDR3 loop spans 16 amino acids. V was trimmed by 0 bases and J by 1 base, leaving 10 bases between them. Germline V gene sequence: CDR1 MGHRA, CDR2 YSYEKL. CDR3 DNA sequence: TGCGCCAGCAGCCAAGAATTAGGGGACAGCAATCAGCCCCAGCATTTT. Amino acids: CASSQELGDSNQPQHF.

This clonotype has only a few counts. The chain uses TRBV11-2 and TRBJ2-5; D remains ambiguous. V lost 5 bases, J lost 1 base, and 14 bases lay in between. Germline lookup yields CDR1 SGHAT and CDR2 FQNNGV. The CDR3 spans 15 residues. CDR3: CASSDRTPIQETQYF. CDR3 bases: TGTGCCAGCAGCGACCGAACCCCAATCCAAGAGACCCAGTACTTC.